The 9 T cell receptor beta chains listed next were all sequenced from one sample in a study of T cell repertoires in cytomegalovirus infection. TCRdb recomputed calls from the reads with MiXCR, one row per CDR3 protein. This table holds more than 400,000 distinct CDR3 sequences, roughly 29% found once. The sample comprised PBMCs. Source of these receptors: a human donor in good health (CMV status not recorded). Some clones in this sample may be carry-over from other donors' samples.

This clonotype was detected a few times. The rearrangement joins TRBV11-2 to TRBJ2-1, with D maybe TRBD2 (6 bases). The germline V gene has CDR1 SGHAT and CDR2 FQNNGV. The CDR3 extends over 17 amino acids. The V end lost 2 bases, the J end lost 1 base, and 15 bases lay between the germline ends. The CDR3 is CASSLIARGVSYNEQFF. DNA of the CDR3: TGTGCCAGCAGCTTAATCGCTCGCGGGGTGTCCTACAATGAGCAGTTCTTC.

This clonotype came up a few times. J is TRBJ2-1 and V is TRBV19; possibly TRBD1 for D (6 bases). The CDR3 spans 15 residues. V lost 6 bases, J lost 3 bases, and 15 bases lay in between. Per germline, CDR1 LNHDA and CDR2 SQIVND (reference sequence). Here the CDR3 DNA reads TGTGCCAGTAGCCACCCAGGGGAAGGCTACAATGAGCAGTTCTTC. Translation gives CASSHPGEGYNEQFF. The full variable domain, rest sourced from reference TRBV19 and TRBJ2-1, is DGGITQSPKYLFRKEGQNVTLSCEQNLNHDAMYWYRQDPGQGLRLIYYSQIVNDFQKGDIAEGYSVSREKKESFPLTVTSAQKNPTAFYLCASSHPGEGYNEQFFGPGTRLTVL.

The genes are TRBV29-1 and TRBJ2-5; D remains unclear. There are 12 residues in the CDR3. The V gene lost 4 bases and the J gene lost 5 bases, with 11 bases spanning the gap. Germline lookup yields CDR1 SQVTM and CDR2 ANQGSEA. The CDR3 coding sequence is TGCAGCGTTGTGACACTTGTGGAGACCCAGTACTTC. Translating gives CSVVTLVETQYF.

This clonotype was observed many times. This chain joins TRBV7-8 and TRBJ2-7; D assignment may be TRBD1 or TRBD2 (5 bases each). With 0 bases removed from V and 2 bases from J, the gap between germline ends came to 8 bases. The CDR3 is made up of 14 amino acids. Germline V gene lookup returns CDR1 SGHVS and CDR2 FQNEAQ. The CDR3 bases are TGTGCCAGCAGCTTAGCAGGGACCACCTACGAGCAGTACGTC. Protein sequence: CASSLAGTTYEQYV.

This chain joins TRBV6-1 and TRBJ2-7; 14 bases line up with TRBD2. The V segment lost 5 bases and the J segment 4 bases; nucleotides outside the gene matches: 7. Germline CDR1 reads MNHNS; CDR2 reads SASEGT. The length of the CDR3 is 16 residues. The CDR3 coding sequence is TGTGCCAGCAGTCCCCGAGGGACTAGCGGGAGATACGAGCAGTACGTC. Translated: CASSPRGTSGRYEQYV.

V and J are TRBV12-3 or TRBV12-4 and TRBJ2-4, with TRBD1 matching over 9 bases. V lost 5 bases and J lost 7; bases outside the gene matches: 3. The CDR3 is 13 residues long. The CDR3 sequence: CASSTDRGNIQYF. The CDR3 nucleotides are TGTGCCAGCAGTACCGACAGGGGGAACATTCAGTACTTC.

A word on this clonotype: A much more abundant neighbour one base away suggests this may be a read error. This chain connects TRBV7-6 to TRBJ2-5; 9 nucleotides line up with TRBD2. CDR3 size: 20 residues. The V gene end was trimmed by 1 base and the J gene end by 2 bases; junction bases not matched to a gene: 17. Germline V gene data show CDR1 as SGHVS and CDR2 as FNYEAQ. CDR3 nucleotides: TGTGCCAGCAGCTTAGTGGTGAGCGGGAGGTCCTCGCGATCTCAAGAGACCCAGTACTTC. It codes for CASSLVVSGRSSRSQETQYF.

This clonotype was seen more than once but under ten times. As DNA, the CDR3 is TGTGCCAGCAGCCCCGGACGGACTAGCGGCAACACAGATACGCAGTATTTT. Translating gives CASSPGRTSGNTDTQYF. The chain has TRBV6-1 and TRBJ2-3; 10 bases map to TRBD2. Looked up from germline, CDR1 is MNHNS and CDR2 is SASEGT. Unmatched junction bases numbered 11, after V lost 6 bases and J lost 2 bases. CDR3 length equals 17 residues.

The chain is built from TRBV6-5 and TRBJ1-5, with D maybe TRBD1 (5 bases). V shed 2 bases and J shed 3 bases, with 14 bases lying between them. The CDR3 totals 16 residues. Germline V gene data show CDR1 as MNHEY and CDR2 as SVGAGI. CDR3 protein: CASSYRGGAYNQPQHF. The CDR3 nucleotides are TGTGCCAGCAGTTACCGCGGGGGTGCCTACAATCAGCCCCAGCATTTT.